Shown below are 6 T cell receptor beta chains from a single sample sequenced in a study of T-cell memory formation after mild COVID-19. TCRdb reanalysed the 5' RACE reads using MiXCR and keeps one entry per CDR3 protein. Of 140,000 to 150,000 distinct CDR3 sequences in the sample, roughly a fifth were seen once. What was sequenced was PBMCs or a T cell subset sorted from them (not recorded which). The receptors were sampled from an adult woman who had mild COVID-19 (a few samples of this study predate the infection). Cell type and time point are not known.

The chain combines TRBV24-1 with TRBJ2-5; D call uncertain. The CDR3 extends over 11 amino acids. Germline V gene data show CDR1 as KGHDR and CDR2 as SFDVKD. V was clipped by 3 bases and J by 5 bases, with 3 bases between them. The CDR3 DNA sequence: TGTGCCACCAGTGATCTGGAGACCCAGTACTTC. Its translation: CATSDLETQYF.

This clonotype was detected a few times. The rearrangement joins TRBV12-3 or TRBV12-4 to TRBJ2-7, with D possibly TRBD2 on 5 matching bases. The length of the CDR3 is 15 residues. V lost 1 base and J lost 2, with 12 bases in between. In DNA form, the CDR3 reads TGTGCCAGCAGTTTAGGAGGGATTCAGACCTACGAGCAGTACTTC. Translating it yields CASSLGGIQTYEQYF.

This clonotype was counted a few times. This chain links TRBV10-3 with TRBJ2-1; weak D call: TRBD1 (6 bases). The CDR3 has 14 amino acids. Deletions cut 6 bases from V and 4 bases from J, with 13 bases between. CDR1 and CDR2 from the germline V gene are ENHRY and SYGVKD. CDR3 bases: TGTGCCATCAGACAGGGTCTGGGGTACAATGAGCAGTTCTTC. Protein sequence: CAIRQGLGYNEQFF.

This clonotype came up a few times. The chain combines TRBV5-6 with TRBJ2-5; 16 nucleotides align to TRBD2. The CDR3 loop spans 16 amino acids. Looked up from germline, CDR1 is SGHDT and CDR2 is YYEEEE. Trimming removed 4 bases from V and 4 bases from J; junction bases left unmatched: 4. The CDR3 region is CASSQGLAGGVETQYF. As DNA, the CDR3 is TGTGCCAGCAGCCAGGGACTAGCGGGAGGGGTAGAGACCCAGTACTTC.

There are a few counts of this clonotype. V usage is TRBV10-3 and J usage is TRBJ2-7; 8 nucleotides match TRBD2. Germline lookup yields CDR1 ENHRY and CDR2 SYGVKD. Trimming at V came to 8 bases and at J to 5 bases, leaving 8 bases not matched to a gene. This CDR3 region has 13 residues. The CDR3 region is CAISAGGENEQYF. In nucleotides, the CDR3 is TGTGCCATCTCGGCGGGGGGCGAAAACGAGCAGTACTTC.

The V call is TRBV12-3 or TRBV12-4, the J call TRBJ1-5, with 10 bases fitting TRBD1. The CDR3 length is 16 residues. The V segment lost 4 bases and the J segment 3 bases; nucleotides outside the gene matches: 6. CDR3 nucleotides: TGTGCCAGCAGTTCTCCCGGGACAGGGGTCAATCAGCCCCAGCATTTT. Encoded protein: CASSSPGTGVNQPQHF.